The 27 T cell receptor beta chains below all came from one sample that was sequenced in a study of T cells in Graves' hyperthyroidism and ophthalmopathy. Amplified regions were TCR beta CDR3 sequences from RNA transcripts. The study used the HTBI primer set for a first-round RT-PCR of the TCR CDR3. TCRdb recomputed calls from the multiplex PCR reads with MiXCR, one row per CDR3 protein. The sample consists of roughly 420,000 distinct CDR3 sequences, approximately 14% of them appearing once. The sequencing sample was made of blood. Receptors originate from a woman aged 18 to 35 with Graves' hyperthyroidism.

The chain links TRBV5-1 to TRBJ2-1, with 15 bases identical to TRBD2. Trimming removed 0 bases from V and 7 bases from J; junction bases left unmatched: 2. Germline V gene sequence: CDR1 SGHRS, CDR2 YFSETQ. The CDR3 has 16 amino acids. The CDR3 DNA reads TGCGCCAGCAGCTTGGGGACTAGCGGGGGGGTGAATGAGCAGTTCTTC. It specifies CASSLGTSGGVNEQFF.

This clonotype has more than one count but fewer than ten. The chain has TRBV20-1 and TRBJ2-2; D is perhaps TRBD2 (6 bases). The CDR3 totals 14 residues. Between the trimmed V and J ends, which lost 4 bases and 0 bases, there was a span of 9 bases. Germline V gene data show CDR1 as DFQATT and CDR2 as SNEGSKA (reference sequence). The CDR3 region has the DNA TGCAGTGCTACGGGACTTACGAACACCGGGGAGCTGTTTTTT. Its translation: CSATGLTNTGELFF.

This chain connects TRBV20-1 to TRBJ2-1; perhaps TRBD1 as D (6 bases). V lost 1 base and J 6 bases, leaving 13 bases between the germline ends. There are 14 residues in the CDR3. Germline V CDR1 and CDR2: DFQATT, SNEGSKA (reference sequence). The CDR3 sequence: CSARGQVYRNEQFF. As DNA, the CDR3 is TGCAGTGCTAGAGGACAGGTATATCGCAATGAGCAGTTCTTC.

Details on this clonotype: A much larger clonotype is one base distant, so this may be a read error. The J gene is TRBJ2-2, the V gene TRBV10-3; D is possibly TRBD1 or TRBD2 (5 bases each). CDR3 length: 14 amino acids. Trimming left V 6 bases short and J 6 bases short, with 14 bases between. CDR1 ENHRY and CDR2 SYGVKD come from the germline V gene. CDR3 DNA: TGTGCCATCAGCGGGACCGCTTCTTCCGGGGAGCTGTTTTTT. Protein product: CAISGTASSGELFF.

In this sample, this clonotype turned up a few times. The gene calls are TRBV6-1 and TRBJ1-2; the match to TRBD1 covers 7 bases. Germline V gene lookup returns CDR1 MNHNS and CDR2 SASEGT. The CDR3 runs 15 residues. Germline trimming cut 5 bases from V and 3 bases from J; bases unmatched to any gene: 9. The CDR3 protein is CASSRKKGAYYGYTF. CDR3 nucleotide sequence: TGTGCCAGCAGTCGAAAAAAGGGGGCATACTATGGCTACACCTTC.

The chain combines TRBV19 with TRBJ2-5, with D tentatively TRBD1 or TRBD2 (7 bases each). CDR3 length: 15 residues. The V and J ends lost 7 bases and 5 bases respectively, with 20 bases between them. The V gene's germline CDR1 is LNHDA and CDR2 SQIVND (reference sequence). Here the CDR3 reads CASTPGGGSFETQYF. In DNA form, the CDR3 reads TGTGCCAGTACCCCAGGGGGGGGGAGTTTCGAGACCCAGTACTTC.

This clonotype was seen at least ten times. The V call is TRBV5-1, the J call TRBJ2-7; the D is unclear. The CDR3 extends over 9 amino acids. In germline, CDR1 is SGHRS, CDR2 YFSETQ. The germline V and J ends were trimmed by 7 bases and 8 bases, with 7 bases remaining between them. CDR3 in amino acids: CASPWKQYF. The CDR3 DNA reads TGCGCCAGCCCTTGGAAGCAGTACTTC.

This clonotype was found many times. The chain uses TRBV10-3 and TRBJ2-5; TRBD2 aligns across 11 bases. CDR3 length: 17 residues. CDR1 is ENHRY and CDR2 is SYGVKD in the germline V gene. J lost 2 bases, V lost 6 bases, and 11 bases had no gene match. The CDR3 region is CAISEGQRLAGQETQYF. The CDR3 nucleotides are TGTGCCATCAGCGAGGGGCAGCGACTAGCGGGGCAAGAGACCCAGTACTTC.

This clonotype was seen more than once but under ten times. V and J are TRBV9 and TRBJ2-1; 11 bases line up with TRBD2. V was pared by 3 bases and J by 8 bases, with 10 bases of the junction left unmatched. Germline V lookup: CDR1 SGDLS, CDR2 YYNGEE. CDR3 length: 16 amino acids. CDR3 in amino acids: CASSASGGPVFDEQFF. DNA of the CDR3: TGTGCCAGCAGCGCTAGCGGGGGGCCCGTTTTCGATGAGCAGTTCTTC.

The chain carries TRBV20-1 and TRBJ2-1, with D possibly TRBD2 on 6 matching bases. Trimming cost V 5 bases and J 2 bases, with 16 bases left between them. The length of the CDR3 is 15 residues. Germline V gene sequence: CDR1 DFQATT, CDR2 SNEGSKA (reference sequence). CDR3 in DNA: TGCAGTGCTCCTCTAACTAGCTCCCCCTACAATGAGCAGTTCTTC. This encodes CSAPLTSSPYNEQFF.

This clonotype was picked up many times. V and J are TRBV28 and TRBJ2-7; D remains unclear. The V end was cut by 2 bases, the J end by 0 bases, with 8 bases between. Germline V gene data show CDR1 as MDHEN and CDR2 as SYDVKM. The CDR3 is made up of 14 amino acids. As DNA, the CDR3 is TGTGCCAGCAGTTTAATCCAGTCCTCCTACGAGCAGTACTTC. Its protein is CASSLIQSSYEQYF.

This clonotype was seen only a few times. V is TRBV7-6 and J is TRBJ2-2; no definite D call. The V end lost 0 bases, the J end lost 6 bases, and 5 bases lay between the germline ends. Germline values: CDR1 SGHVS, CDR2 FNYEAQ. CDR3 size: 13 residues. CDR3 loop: CASSLAGSGELFF. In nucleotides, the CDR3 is TGTGCCAGCAGCTTAGCAGGGTCCGGGGAGCTGTTTTTT.

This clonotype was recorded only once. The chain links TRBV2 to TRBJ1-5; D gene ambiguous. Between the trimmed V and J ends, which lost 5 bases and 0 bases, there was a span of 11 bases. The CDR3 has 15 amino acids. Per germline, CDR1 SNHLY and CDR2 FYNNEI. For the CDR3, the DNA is TGTGCCAGCAGTCAAGGACGGGGTAGCAATCAGCCCCAGCATTTT. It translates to CASSQGRGSNQPQHF.

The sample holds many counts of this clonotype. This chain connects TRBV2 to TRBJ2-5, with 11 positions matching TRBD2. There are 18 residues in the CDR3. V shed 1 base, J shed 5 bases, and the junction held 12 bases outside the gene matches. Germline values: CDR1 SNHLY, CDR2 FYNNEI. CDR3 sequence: CASSEEGGLAGGWETQYF. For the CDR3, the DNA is TGTGCCAGCAGTGAAGAGGGAGGGCTAGCGGGGGGATGGGAGACCCAGTACTTC.

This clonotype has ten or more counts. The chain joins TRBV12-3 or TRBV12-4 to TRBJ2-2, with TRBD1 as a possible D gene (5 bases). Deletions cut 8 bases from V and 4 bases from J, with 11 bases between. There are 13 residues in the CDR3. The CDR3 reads CASFTTATGELFF. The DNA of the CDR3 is TGTGCCAGCTTTACGACAGCCACCGGGGAGCTGTTTTTT.

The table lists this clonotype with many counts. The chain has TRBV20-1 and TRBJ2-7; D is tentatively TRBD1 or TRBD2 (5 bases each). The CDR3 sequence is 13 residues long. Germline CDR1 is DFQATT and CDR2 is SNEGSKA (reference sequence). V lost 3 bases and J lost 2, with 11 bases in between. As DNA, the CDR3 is TGCAGTGCTAGGGGGGTCCAAGCCTACGAGCAGTACTTC. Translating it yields CSARGVQAYEQYF.

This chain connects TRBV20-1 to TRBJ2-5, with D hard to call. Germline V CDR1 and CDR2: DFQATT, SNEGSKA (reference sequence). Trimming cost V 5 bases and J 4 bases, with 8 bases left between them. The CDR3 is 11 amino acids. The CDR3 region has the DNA TGCAGTGCTCGGAGTGGAGAGACCCAGTACTTC. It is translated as CSARSGETQYF.

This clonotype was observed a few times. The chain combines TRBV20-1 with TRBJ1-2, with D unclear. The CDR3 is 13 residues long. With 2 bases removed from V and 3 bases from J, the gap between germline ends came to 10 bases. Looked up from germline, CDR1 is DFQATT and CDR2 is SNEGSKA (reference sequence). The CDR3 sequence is CSARSERDYGYTF. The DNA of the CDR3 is TGCAGTGCTAGATCAGAAAGGGACTATGGCTACACCTTC.

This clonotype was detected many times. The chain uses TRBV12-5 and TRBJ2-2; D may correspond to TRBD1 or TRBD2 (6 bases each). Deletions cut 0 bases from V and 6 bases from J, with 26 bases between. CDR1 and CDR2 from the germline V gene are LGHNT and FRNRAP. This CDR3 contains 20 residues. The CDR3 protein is CASGLVPIGQLTRGAGELFF. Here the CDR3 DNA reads TGTGCTAGTGGTTTGGTTCCGATAGGACAGCTCACTCGCGGGGCCGGGGAGCTGTTTTTT.

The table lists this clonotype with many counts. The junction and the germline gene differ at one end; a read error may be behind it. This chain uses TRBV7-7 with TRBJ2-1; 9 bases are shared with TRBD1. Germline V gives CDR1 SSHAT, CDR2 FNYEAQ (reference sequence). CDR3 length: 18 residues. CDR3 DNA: TGTGCTAGCAGCCCTACCCCCCCCCGGACGGGACAGGGCGGTGAGCAGTTCTTC. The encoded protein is CASSPTPPRTGQGGEQFF.

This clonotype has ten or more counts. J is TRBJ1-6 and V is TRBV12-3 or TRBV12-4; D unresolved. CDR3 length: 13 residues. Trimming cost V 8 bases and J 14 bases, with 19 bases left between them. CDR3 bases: TGTGCCAGCGCCGGACCTCACATCCAATCCCTCCACTTT. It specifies CASAGPHIQSLHF.

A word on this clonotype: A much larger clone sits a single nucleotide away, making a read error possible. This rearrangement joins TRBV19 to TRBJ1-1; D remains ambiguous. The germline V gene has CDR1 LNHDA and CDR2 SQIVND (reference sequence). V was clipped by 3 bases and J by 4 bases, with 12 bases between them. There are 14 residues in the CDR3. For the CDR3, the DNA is TGTGCCAGTAGTATCCCAGGAGTCGGCACTGAAGCTTTCTTT. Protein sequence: CASSIPGVGTEAFF.

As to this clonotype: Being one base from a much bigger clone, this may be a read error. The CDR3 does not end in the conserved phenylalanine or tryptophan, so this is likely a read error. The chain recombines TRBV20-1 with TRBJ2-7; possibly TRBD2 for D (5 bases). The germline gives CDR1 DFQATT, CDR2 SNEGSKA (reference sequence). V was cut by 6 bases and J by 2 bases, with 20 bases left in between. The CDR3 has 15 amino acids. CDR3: CSAKEDPDGAYEQYL. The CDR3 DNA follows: TGCAGTGCCAAAGAGGATCCTGACGGGGCCTACGAGCAGTACCTC.

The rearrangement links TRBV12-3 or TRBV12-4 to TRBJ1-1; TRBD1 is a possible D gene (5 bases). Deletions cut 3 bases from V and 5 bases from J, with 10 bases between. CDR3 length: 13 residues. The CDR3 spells CASSFFRGTEAFF. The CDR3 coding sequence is TGTGCCAGCAGTTTCTTTCGGGGGACTGAAGCTTTCTTT.

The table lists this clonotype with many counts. The CDR3 spells CASSLSWISGGQETQYF. DNA of the CDR3: TGTGCCAGCAGCTTATCCTGGATTAGCGGGGGCCAAGAGACCCAGTACTTC. This rearrangement joins TRBV7-2 to TRBJ2-5, with 9 bases lining up with TRBD2. The CDR3 sequence is 17 residues long. Germline CDR1 SGHTA, CDR2 FQGNSA. V lost 2 bases and J lost 1; bases outside the gene matches: 8.

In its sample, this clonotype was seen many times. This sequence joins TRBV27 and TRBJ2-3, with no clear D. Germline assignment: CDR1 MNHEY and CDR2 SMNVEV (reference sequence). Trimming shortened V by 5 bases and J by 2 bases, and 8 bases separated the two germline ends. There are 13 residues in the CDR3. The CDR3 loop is CASSLYPTDTQYF. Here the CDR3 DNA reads TGTGCCAGCAGTCTCTACCCCACAGATACGCAGTATTTT.

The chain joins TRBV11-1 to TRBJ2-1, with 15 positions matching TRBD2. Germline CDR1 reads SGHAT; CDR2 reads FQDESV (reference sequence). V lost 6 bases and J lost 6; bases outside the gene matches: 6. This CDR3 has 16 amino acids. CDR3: CASSHSGLAGGNEQFF. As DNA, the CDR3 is TGTGCCAGCAGTCATTCGGGACTAGCGGGAGGCAATGAGCAGTTCTTC.